This record covers a single TCR beta chain. The antigen is not known. The table came from immunoSEQ multiplex PCR; TCRdb's copy has only in-frame clones and leaves some out. The sample includes roughly 100,000 clones, around 82% of them seen just once. These data are taken from a study of Ad26.COV2.S vaccination and SARS-CoV-2 variants. Whole-study results and caveats: After vaccination, reports described spike-specific CD8+ and CD4+ T cell responses as showing substantial breadth. Recipients of vaccine and of placebo showed similar breadth of their non-spike TCR repertoires.

Germline V lookup: CDR1 MNHNY, CDR2 SVGAGI (reference sequence). V was clipped by 5 bases and J by 4 bases; unmatched bases: 7. This CDR3 is 16 amino acids long. Sequencing was performed on peripheral blood, taken after recovery from COVID-19. The gene calls are TRBV6-6 and TRBJ2-1, with 11 bases identical to TRBD2. This TCR was recovered from a human donor who had recovered from COVID-19. CDR3 sequence (DNA): TGTGCCAGCAGTCATACTAGCGGGGGCCAATACAATGAGCAGTTCTTC. This codes for CASSHTSGGQYNEQFF.